The 21 T cell receptor beta chains below all came from one sample that was sequenced in a study of shared clonotypes between healthy human individuals. Method: immunoSEQ multiplex PCR; TCRdb's copy keeps in-frame clones and lacks some. The sample yields roughly 2.5 million clones, around nine tenths seen once. Sequenced input: naive CD4+ T cells sorted from blood. Subset indicated: CD45RA+ positively selected. The receptor source for this set is a young man in good health.

The chain is built from TRBV6-1 and TRBJ1-2, with D maybe TRBD1 (5 bases). Germline CDR1 reads MNHNS; CDR2 reads SASEGT. The CDR3 extends over 12 amino acids. V lost 9 bases, J lost 1 base, and 9 bases lay in between. The CDR3 loop is CASRGGNYGYTF. The CDR3 nucleotides are TGTGCCAGTCGGGGGGGTAACTATGGCTACACCTTC.

V usage is TRBV6-6 and J usage is TRBJ1-4; D is possibly TRBD1 (6 bases). CDR3 length: 14 residues. Per the germline V gene, CDR1 is MNHNY and CDR2 is SVGAGI (reference sequence). Trimming removed 6 bases from V and 4 bases from J, with 12 bases in between. CDR3 sequence reads: CASRIHRDNEKLFF. In DNA, the CDR3 is TGTGCCAGCAGGATTCACAGGGATAATGAAAAACTGTTTTTT.

This clone was found a few times. The same CDR3 arises from other DNA sequences in this sample as well. The chain carries TRBV7-9 and TRBJ1-1; unclear D gene. CDR1 is SEHNR, CDR2 FQNEAQ, per germline (reference sequence). The CDR3 totals 13 residues. Trimming cost V 3 bases and J 2 bases, with 7 bases left between them. The CDR3 spells CASSFGRNTEAFF. Here the CDR3 DNA reads TGTGCCAGCAGCTTTGGACGTAACACTGAAGCTTTCTTT. The entire variable domain, with the rest obtained from reference TRBV7-9 and TRBJ1-1, is as follows: DTGVSQNPRHKITKRGQNVTFRCDPISEHNRLYWYRQTLGQGPEFLTYFQNEAQLEKSRLLSDRFSAERPKGSFSTLEIQRTEQGDSAMYLCASSFGRNTEAFFGQGTRLTVV.

The chain uses TRBV2 and TRBJ1-5; D gene ambiguous. With 7 bases removed from V and 6 bases from J, the gap between germline ends came to 10 bases. From germline, CDR1 is SNHLY and CDR2 FYNNEI. The CDR3 covers 12 residues. The CDR3 here is CASMVVGQPQHF. The CDR3 coding sequence is TGTGCCAGCATGGTGGTTGGTCAGCCCCAGCATTTT.

J is TRBJ2-7 and V is TRBV5-5; the match to TRBD1 covers 10 bases. The length of the CDR3 is 15 residues. The germline V gene has CDR1 SGHKS and CDR2 YYEKEE (reference sequence). V shed 0 bases, J shed 4 bases, and the junction held 4 bases outside the gene matches. The CDR3 region is CASSLESGQGYEQYF. For the CDR3, the DNA is TGTGCCAGCAGCTTGGAGTCGGGACAGGGGTACGAGCAGTACTTC.

The J gene is TRBJ1-3, the V gene TRBV5-5; D remains ambiguous. CDR1 is SGHKS and CDR2 is YYEKEE in the germline V gene (reference sequence). CDR3 length: 16 amino acids. V was cut by 5 bases and J by 0 bases, with 15 bases left in between. CDR3 loop: CASSEGRQSSGNTIYF. CDR3 nucleotides: TGTGCCAGCAGTGAGGGCAGGCAGTCCTCTGGAAACACCATATATTTT.

V gene TRBV7-9 combines with J gene TRBJ2-7; D is ambiguous. V lost 5 bases, J lost 5 bases, and 19 bases lay in between. The length of the CDR3 is 15 residues. From germline, CDR1 is SEHNR and CDR2 FQNEAQ (reference sequence). CDR3 sequence (DNA): TGTGCCAGCAGCCCGCTAGATACGTCTCGCCACGAGCAGTACTTC. Amino acids: CASSPLDTSRHEQYF.

This chain connects TRBV6-6 to TRBJ1-5; D is uncertain. The V end was cut by 4 bases, the J end by 5 bases, with 3 bases between. Germline V gives CDR1 MNHNY, CDR2 SVGAGI (reference sequence). The CDR3 contains 11 residues. The CDR3 here is CASSSHQPQHF. CDR3 coding DNA: TGTGCCAGCAGTTCACATCAGCCCCAGCATTTT.

The chain links TRBV6-1 to TRBJ2-3, with D perhaps TRBD2 (6 bases). The germline V gene has CDR1 MNHNS and CDR2 SASEGT. The CDR3 covers 15 residues. V was shortened by 5 bases and J by 0 bases, with 12 bases between the two germline ends. CDR3: CASSRGIGSTDTQYF. As DNA, the CDR3 is TGTGCCAGCAGTCGGGGGATAGGGAGCACAGATACGCAGTATTTT.

The chain couples TRBV5-1 to TRBJ2-5; TRBD1 matches 7 bases. The CDR3 consists of 17 residues. Per the germline V gene, CDR1 is SGHRS and CDR2 is YFSETQ. V shed 0 bases, J shed 5 bases, and the junction held 13 bases outside the gene matches. CDR3 nucleotide sequence: TGCGCCAGCAGCTTGGGTCCGGGCAGGGGGATCGCGGAGACCCAGTACTTC. This codes for CASSLGPGRGIAETQYF.

V is TRBV9 and J is TRBJ2-7; 9 bases line up with TRBD2. Trimming took 3 bases from V and 4 from J; bases not matched to a gene: 8. This CDR3 region has 15 residues. Germline V gene sequence: CDR1 SGDLS, CDR2 YYNGEE. The CDR3 sequence is CASSAGGLAVYEQYF. The CDR3 region has the DNA TGTGCCAGCAGCGCCGGGGGACTAGCAGTATACGAGCAGTACTTC. Full variable domain (rest looked up from reference TRBV9 and TRBJ2-7): DSGVTQTPKHLITATGQRVTLRCSPRSGDLSVYWYQQSLDQGLQFLIQYYNGEERAKGNILERFSAQQFPDLHSELNLSSLELGDSALYFCASSAGGLAVYEQYFGPGTRLTVT.

This clone was seen a handful of times. V usage is TRBV5-4 and J usage is TRBJ1-6; 7 bases match TRBD1. Germline V gene lookup returns CDR1 SGHNT and CDR2 YYREEE (reference sequence). CDR3 length: 15 residues. Trimming removed 0 bases from V and 9 bases from J; junction bases left unmatched: 6. CDR3: CASSLEPGGSSPLHF. CDR3 coding DNA: TGTGCCAGCAGCTTGGAGCCAGGGGGGTCTTCACCCCTCCACTTT.

This clone has only one observation. The rearrangement joins TRBV6-1 to TRBJ2-3; D possibly matches TRBD1 or TRBD2 (5 bases each). Germline V gene sequence: CDR1 MNHNS, CDR2 SASEGT. There are 13 residues in the CDR3. Between the trimmed V and J ends, which lost 6 bases and 2 bases, there was a span of 9 bases. The DNA of the CDR3 is TGTGCCAGCAGGGGACCCGCCACAGATACGCAGTATTTT. Residues: CASRGPATDTQYF.

This chain uses TRBV18 with TRBJ2-3; no clear D. The V gene's germline CDR1 is KGHSH and CDR2 LQKENI. The length of the CDR3 is 13 residues. The ends were cut back, 2 bases at V and 4 bases at J, with 7 bases in the middle. CDR3 DNA: TGTGCCAGCTCACCAACGGTTGCAGATACGCAGTATTTT. Translation gives CASSPTVADTQYF. Full variable domain (missing parts from reference TRBV18 and TRBJ2-3): NAGVMQNPRHLVRRRGQEARLRCSPMKGHSHVYWYRQLPEEGLKFMVYLQKENIIDESGMPKERFSAEFPKEGPSILRIQQVVRGDSAAYFCASSPTVADTQYFGPGTRLTVL.

This chain joins TRBV19 and TRBJ2-1; 8 nucleotides match TRBD2. Germline-derived CDR1 and CDR2 are LNHDA and SQIVND (reference sequence). Trimming cost V 4 bases and J 7 bases; bases outside gene matches: 15. There are 17 residues in the CDR3. CDR3 coding DNA: TGTGCCAGTAGTACCTCTCGTGGGCTAACGGGAGGGAATGAGCAGTTCTTC. Protein sequence: CASSTSRGLTGGNEQFF.

This chain links TRBV5-4 with TRBJ2-7; TRBD1 aligns across 7 bases. The CDR3 is 15 amino acids. V shed 5 bases and J 3 bases; nucleotides not matched to a gene: 11. Looked up from germline, CDR1 is SGHNT and CDR2 is YYREEE (reference sequence). The CDR3 loop is CASSLTGTEHYEQYF. Here the CDR3 DNA reads TGTGCCAGCAGTTTGACCGGGACAGAGCACTACGAGCAGTACTTC. Filled out from reference TRBV5-4 and TRBJ2-7, the complete variable domain reads ETGVTQSPTHLIKTRGQQVTLRCSSQSGHNTVSWYQQALGQGPQFIFQYYREEENGRGNFPPRFSGLQFPNYSSELNVNALELDDSALYLCASSLTGTEHYEQYFGPGTRLTVT.

The CDR3 DNA reads TGCAGCGTTAGGGGTCAGGGGAACACTGAAGCTTTCTTT. Residues: CSVRGQGNTEAFF. The chain joins TRBV29-1 to TRBJ1-1; tentatively, D is TRBD1 (5 bases). The CDR3 loop spans 13 amino acids. CDR1 is SQVTM and CDR2 is ANQGSEA in the germline V gene. With 5 bases removed from V and 1 base from J, the gap between germline ends came to 11 bases.

This clone was counted a single time. This rearrangement joins TRBV10-3 to TRBJ2-1; 7 positions match TRBD2. The CDR3 totals 14 residues. Germline V gene lookup returns CDR1 ENHRY and CDR2 SYGVKD. J was trimmed by 3 bases and V by 3 bases; bases with no gene match: 2. The CDR3 nucleotides read TGTGCCATCAGTGATACGGGAGGCTACAATGAGCAGTTCTTC. It encodes CAISDTGGYNEQFF.

As regards this clone: Other DNA sequences in the same sample also yield this CDR3. The chain joins TRBV19 to TRBJ1-1; unclear D gene. Germline V gene lookup returns CDR1 LNHDA and CDR2 SQIVND (reference sequence). V was cut by 2 bases and J by 1 base, with 5 bases left in between. The CDR3 covers 13 residues. CDR3 sequence: CASSIRANTEAFF. The CDR3, as DNA: TGTGCCAGTAGTATACGGGCGAACACTGAAGCTTTCTTT. The complete variable domain, with remaining parts taken from reference TRBV19 and TRBJ1-1, reads DGGITQSPKYLFRKEGQNVTLSCEQNLNHDAMYWYRQDPGQGLRLIYYSQIVNDFQKGDIAEGYSVSREKKESFPLTVTSAQKNPTAFYLCASSIRANTEAFFGQGTRLTVV.

The chain has TRBV5-1 and TRBJ1-2; D may be TRBD1 (6 bases). Germline-derived CDR1 and CDR2 are SGHRS and YFSETQ. V was shortened by 5 bases and J by 4 bases, with 18 bases between the two germline ends. This CDR3 has 15 amino acids. CDR3 in DNA: TGCGCCAGCAGGCCCGGGACATCGGGAGGCTATGGCTACACCTTC. Translated: CASRPGTSGGYGYTF.

The rearrangement uses TRBV10-3 and TRBJ2-7, with 8 bases matching TRBD1. CDR1 is ENHRY and CDR2 is SYGVKD in the germline V gene. Trimming cost V 10 bases and J 7 bases; bases outside gene matches: 18. The CDR3 length is 15 residues. CDR3 protein: CASRDSRQGLLEQYF. Here the CDR3 DNA reads TGTGCCAGCAGGGACTCGAGACAGGGGCTGTTGGAGCAGTACTTC.